Listed below are T cell receptor beta chains from one sample, sequenced in a study of blood T cell repertoires in COVID-19. Sequencing used immunoSEQ multiplex PCR; TCRdb keeps in-frame clones, though not all of them. The sample has fewer than 300,000 clones; 85% to 90% are singletons. Sequenced sample: peripheral blood. The receptors were sampled from a man aged 50 or older with COVID-19, enrolled during active disease. The CDR3 runs from the conserved cysteine through the conserved F or W.

V	CDR3
TRBV2	CASNLQGSEAFF
TRBV9	CASSGGRVGRGEQYF
TRBV30	CAWSSSGIEQYF
TRBV30	CAWSVQGTLNQPQHF
TRBV5-1	CASSLDPGQGIDYGYTF
TRBV18	CASSPQGDTEAFF
TRBV10-3	CAISVGTSGGSDTQYF
TRBV5-6	CASSPGLAGVGTGELFF
TRBV19	CASTRGAAGAEDTQYF
TRBV5-4	CASSPDRGNSPLHF
TRBV7-8	CASSLAPTDSPLHF
TRBV7-3	CASSLFSLDRNLRETQYF
TRBV5-6	CASSIRTGGSDTQYF
TRBV4-1	CASSQGGLAGRSVDEQYF
TRBV4-3	CASSQVLGTRAEKLFF
TRBV29-1	CSALGGRVRYEQYF
TRBV7-2	CASSPSTALQFNEQFF
TRBV28	CASIRQGTYEQYF
TRBV5-1	CASSAYREQHTEAFF
TRBV6-5	CASRGEGPYNEQFF
TRBV20-1	CSALSHKRYF
TRBV28	CASSFSSGANVLTF
TRBV30	CAWSVLPGNYEQYF
TRBV3-1/TRBV3-2	CASSQDPLGNTIYF
TRBV10-3	CATKAGRSYEQYF
TRBV29-1	CSVGEGQGATFGYTF
TRBV19	CASSKARQTRTYEQYF
TRBV24-1	CATSSGTTNTGELFF
TRBV4-1	CASSQGTGGEAGYTF
TRBV5-1	CASSPGTGVKTQYF
TRBV7-9	CASSLIGQAQGVALHF
TRBV10-3	CAISESQGIGELFF
TRBV6-5	CASRTGGGNTIYF
TRBV10-3	CAINQRGGYEQYF
TRBV5-1	CASSVPGNDEAFF
TRBV6-6	CASTGGAGGPYEQYF
TRBV6-5	CASSYSNSNTDTQYF
TRBV18	CASSPGLAIGELFF
TRBV7-3	CASSTQRTSKNTEAFF
TRBV12-3/TRBV12-4	CASSSLVGEQYF
TRBV7-9	CASRAGGSEAFF
TRBV5-5	CASTGLGRGANTEAFF
TRBV6-5	CASRITGEPNQPQHF
TRBV6-5	CASSRTGATEAFF
TRBV15	CATSRFPGTGGGEQYF
TRBV20-1	CSASRMGGGHTDTQYF
TRBV30	CAWSVSGEQFF
TRBV9	CASSVDGLTYEQYF
TRBV9	CASSYYMGQDYNEQFF
TRBV18	CASSPPGVNNEQFF
TRBV18	CASSPTSGTVMYEQYF
TRBV9	CASSVGANYEQYF
TRBV7-2	CASSLAQGTYGYTF
TRBV5-1	CASSFRGYQETQYF
TRBV5-1	CASSLTGSNSPLHF
TRBV6-5	CASSRQGDTEAFF